The entry below gives a single T cell receptor beta chain sequence along with its context. The antigen is undetermined. The sample is drawn from a study of T-cell memory formation after mild COVID-19. Study overall: There were largely donor-specific TCR clusters.

5'RACE, which relied on constant-segment primers, yielded TCR alpha and TCR beta cDNA libraries carrying sample barcodes and UMIs. TCRdb called the 5' RACE reads again in MiXCR, with one record for every CDR3 protein. There are about 320,000 distinct CDR3 sequences in the sample; over 11% occur only once, and roughly a fifth lies in the top ten. The CDR3 totals 15 residues. Germline V lookup: CDR1 LNHDA, CDR2 SQIVND (reference sequence). V gave up 1 base and J gave up 3 bases, with 11 bases separating them. Points from the study as a whole: The SARS-CoV-2 specificity of second-wave clones reaching peak at day 37 remained unverified. Pre-infection memory showed some responding clones, and this suggested that cross-reactive memory joined.

This clonotype was obtained from a man aged 18 to 29 who had mild COVID-19 (a few samples of this study predate the infection). Cell type and time point are not known. The V and J genes are TRBV19 and TRBJ2-3, with unresolved D. The source material was PBMCs or a T cell subset sorted from them (not recorded which). The CDR3: CASSIGQDITDTQYF. CDR3 DNA sequence: TGTGCCAGTAGTATAGGACAAGATATTACAGATACGCAGTATTTT.